This TCR beta chain stems from a study of T cells in Graves' hyperthyroidism and ophthalmopathy. About this clonotype: Its antigen remains unidentified.

Broader study findings: Most thyroid clonotypes that were expanded above 0.001 also turned up in blood.

Amplified TCR beta CDR3 regions derived from RNA transcripts. HTBI primers were the set used in a first-round RT-PCR of the TCR CDR3. TCRdb re-called the multiplex PCR reads through MiXCR, storing one row per CDR3 protein. The sample lists roughly 840,000 distinct CDR3 sequences; roughly 37% were seen once. Germline loops: CDR1 KGHDR, CDR2 SFDVKD. This CDR3 is built from 16 residues. Trimming cost V 5 bases and J 3 bases, with 15 bases left between them. The sequence derives from a man aged 18 to 30 with Graves' hyperthyroidism. The chain uses TRBV24-1 and TRBJ2-2; possibly TRBD2 for D (6 bases). The source material was blood. The CDR3 is CATSAIRTGDTGELFF. The CDR3 bases are TGTGCCACCAGTGCTATTAGAACGGGGGACACCGGGGAGCTGTTTTTT.